This T cell receptor (beta chain) comes out of a study of CD8 T cells in ankylosing spondylitis. Trimming cost V 1 base and J 6 bases, with 18 bases left between them. The CDR3 totals 16 residues. Germline values: CDR1 MNHNS, CDR2 SASEGT. Overall study results and limits: What appeared characteristic of ankylosing spondylitis blood was a TCR beta motif of 7 or 8 highly homologous variants.

In this sample, this clonotype turned up a few times. Its specificity is unknown. One entry per CDR3 protein results from TCRdb running MiXCR on the 5' RACE reads. Among a few hundred thousand distinct CDR3 sequences listed, roughly an eighth were seen once. This chain links TRBV6-1 with TRBJ1-2; D unclear. The sequence was collected from a male donor with ankylosing spondylitis. Sequencing was done on a sample of blood, either unsorted or a sorted T cell fraction (not recorded which). The CDR3 DNA reads as TGTGCCAGCAGTGAAGGAGTGAGCCGTACCTCGGATGGCTACACCTTC. This translates into CASSEGVSRTSDGYTF.